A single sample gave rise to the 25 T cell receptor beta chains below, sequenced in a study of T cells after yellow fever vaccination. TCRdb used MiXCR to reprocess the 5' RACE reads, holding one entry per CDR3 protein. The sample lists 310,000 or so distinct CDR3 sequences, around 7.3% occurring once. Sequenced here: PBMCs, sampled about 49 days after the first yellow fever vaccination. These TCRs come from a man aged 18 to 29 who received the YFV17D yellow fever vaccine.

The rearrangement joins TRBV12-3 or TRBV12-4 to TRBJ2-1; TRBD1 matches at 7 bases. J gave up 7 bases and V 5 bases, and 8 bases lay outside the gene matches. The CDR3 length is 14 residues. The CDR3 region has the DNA TGTGCCAGCAGTAACCTAGACAGGGCAAATGAGCAGTTCTTC. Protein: CASSNLDRANEQFF.

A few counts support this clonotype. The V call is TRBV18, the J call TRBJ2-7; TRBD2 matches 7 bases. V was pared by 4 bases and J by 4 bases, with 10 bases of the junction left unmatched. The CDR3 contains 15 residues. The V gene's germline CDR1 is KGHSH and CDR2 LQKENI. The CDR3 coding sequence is TGTGCCAGCTCACTGGGCGGGGGAAACACTTACGAGCAGTACGTC. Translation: CASSLGGGNTYEQYV.

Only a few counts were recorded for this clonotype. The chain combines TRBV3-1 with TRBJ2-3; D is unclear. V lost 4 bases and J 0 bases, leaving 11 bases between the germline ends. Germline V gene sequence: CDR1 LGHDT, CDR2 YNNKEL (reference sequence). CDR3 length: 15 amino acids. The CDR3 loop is CASSRVVASTDTQYF. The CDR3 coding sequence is TGTGCCAGCAGCCGGGTTGTTGCTAGCACAGATACGCAGTATTTT.

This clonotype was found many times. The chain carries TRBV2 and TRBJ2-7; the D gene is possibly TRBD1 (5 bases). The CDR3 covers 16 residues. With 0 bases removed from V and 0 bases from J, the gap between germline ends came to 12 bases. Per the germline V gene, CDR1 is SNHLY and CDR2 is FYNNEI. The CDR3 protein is CASSEARTYFSYEQYV. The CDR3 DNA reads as TGTGCCAGCAGTGAAGCCCGGACATACTTCTCCTACGAGCAGTACGTC.

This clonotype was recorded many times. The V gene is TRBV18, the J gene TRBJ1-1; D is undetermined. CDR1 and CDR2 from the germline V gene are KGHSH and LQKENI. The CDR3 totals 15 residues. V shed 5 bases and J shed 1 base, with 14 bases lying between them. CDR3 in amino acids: CASSSRLAGNTEAFF. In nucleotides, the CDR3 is TGTGCCAGCTCATCTCGACTGGCGGGGAACACTGAAGCTTTCTTT.

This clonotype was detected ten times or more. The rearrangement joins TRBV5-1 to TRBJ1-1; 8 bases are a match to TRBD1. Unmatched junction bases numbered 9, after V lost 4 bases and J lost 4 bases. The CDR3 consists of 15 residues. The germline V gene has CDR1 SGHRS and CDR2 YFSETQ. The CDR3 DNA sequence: TGCGCCAGCAGCCCGGGGACAGGACTCGCCACTGAAGCTTTCTTT. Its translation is CASSPGTGLATEAFF.

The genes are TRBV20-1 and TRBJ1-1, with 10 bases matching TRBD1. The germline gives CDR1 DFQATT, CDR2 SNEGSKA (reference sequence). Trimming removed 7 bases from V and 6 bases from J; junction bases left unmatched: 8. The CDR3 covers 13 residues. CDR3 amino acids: CSGPTGGEAEAFF. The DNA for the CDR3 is TGCAGTGGACCGACAGGGGGCGAAGCTGAAGCTTTCTTT.

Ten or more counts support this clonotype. The CDR3 nucleotides are TGCGCCAGCAGCCAAGAAGGGCATTTGGGGACAGGGACAGATACGCAGTATTTT. Its protein is CASSQEGHLGTGTDTQYF. J is TRBJ2-3 and V is TRBV4-3; 9 bases are a match to TRBD1. Germline V CDR1 and CDR2: LGHNA, YSLEER. The V and J ends lost 0 bases and 3 bases, in that order; junction bases with no gene match: 10. The CDR3 runs 18 residues.

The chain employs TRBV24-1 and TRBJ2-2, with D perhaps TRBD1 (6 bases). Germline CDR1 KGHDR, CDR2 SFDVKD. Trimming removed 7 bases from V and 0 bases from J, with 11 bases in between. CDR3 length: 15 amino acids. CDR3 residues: CATRETGSNTGELFF. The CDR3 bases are TGTGCCACCAGGGAGACAGGTTCGAACACCGGGGAGCTGTTTTTT.

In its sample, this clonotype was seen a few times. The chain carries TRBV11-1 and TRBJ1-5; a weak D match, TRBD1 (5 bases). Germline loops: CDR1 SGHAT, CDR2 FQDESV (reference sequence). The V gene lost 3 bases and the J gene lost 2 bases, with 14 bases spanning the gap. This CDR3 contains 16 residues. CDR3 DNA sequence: TGTGCCAGCAGCTTGGGGCCGGGTTGGGGCAATCAGCCCCAGCATTTT. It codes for CASSLGPGWGNQPQHF.

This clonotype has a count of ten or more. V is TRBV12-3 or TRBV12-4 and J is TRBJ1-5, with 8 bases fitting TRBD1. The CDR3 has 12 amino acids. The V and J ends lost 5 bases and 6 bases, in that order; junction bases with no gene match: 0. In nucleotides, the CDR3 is TGTGCCAGCAGTGACAGGGGTCAGCCCCAGCATTTT. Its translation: CASSDRGQPQHF.

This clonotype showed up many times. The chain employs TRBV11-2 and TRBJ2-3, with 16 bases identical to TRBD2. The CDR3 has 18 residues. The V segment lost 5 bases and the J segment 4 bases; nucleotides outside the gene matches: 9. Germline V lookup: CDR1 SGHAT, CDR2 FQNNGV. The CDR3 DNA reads TGTGCCAGCAGCGTTCAGACGGGACTAGCGGGGGGGGCAGATACGCAGTATTTT. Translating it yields CASSVQTGLAGGADTQYF. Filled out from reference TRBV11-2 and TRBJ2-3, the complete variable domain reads EAGVAQSPRYKIIEKRQSVAFWCNPISGHATLYWYQQILGQGPKLLIQFQNNGVVDDSQLPKDRFSAERLKGVDSTLKIQPAKLEDSAVYLCASSVQTGLAGGADTQYFGPGTRLTVL.

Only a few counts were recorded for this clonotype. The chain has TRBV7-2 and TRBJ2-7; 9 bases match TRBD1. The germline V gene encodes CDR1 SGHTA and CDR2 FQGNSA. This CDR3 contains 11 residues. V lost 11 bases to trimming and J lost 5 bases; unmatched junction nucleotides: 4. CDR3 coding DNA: TGTGCCCTTGGACAGGGGAACGAGCAGTACTTC. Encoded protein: CALGQGNEQYF. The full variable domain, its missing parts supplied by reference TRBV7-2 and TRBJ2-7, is GAGVSQSPSNKVTEKGKDVELRCDPISGHTALYWYRQSLGQGLEFLIYFQGNSAPDKSGLPSDRFSAERTGGSVSTLTIQRTQQEDSAVYLCALGQGNEQYFGPGTRLTVT.

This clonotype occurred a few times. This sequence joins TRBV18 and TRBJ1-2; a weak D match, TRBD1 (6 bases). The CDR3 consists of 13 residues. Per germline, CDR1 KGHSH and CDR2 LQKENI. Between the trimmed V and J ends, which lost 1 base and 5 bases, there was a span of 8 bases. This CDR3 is CASSPRGAYGYTF. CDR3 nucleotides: TGTGCCAGCTCACCACGGGGGGCGTATGGCTACACCTTC.

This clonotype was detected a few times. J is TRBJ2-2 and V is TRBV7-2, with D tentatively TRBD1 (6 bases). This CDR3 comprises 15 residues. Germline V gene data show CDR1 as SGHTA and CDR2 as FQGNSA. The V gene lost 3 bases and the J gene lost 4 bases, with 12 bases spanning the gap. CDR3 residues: CASSFGQIITGELFF. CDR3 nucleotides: TGTGCCAGCAGCTTTGGACAGATAATCACCGGGGAGCTGTTTTTT.

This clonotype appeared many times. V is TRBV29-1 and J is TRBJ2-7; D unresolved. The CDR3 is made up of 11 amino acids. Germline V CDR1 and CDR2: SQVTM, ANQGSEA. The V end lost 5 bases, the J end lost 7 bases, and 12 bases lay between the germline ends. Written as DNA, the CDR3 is TGCAGCGTTTCGAATGTGGGGGAGCAGTACGTC. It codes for CSVSNVGEQYV.

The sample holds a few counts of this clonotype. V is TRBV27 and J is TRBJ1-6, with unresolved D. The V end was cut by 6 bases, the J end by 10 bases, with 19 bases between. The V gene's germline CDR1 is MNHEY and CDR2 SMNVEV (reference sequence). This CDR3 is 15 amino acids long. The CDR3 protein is CASSLGQNRYSPLHF. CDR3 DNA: TGTGCCAGCAGCCTAGGGCAGAACAGATACTCACCCCTCCACTTT.

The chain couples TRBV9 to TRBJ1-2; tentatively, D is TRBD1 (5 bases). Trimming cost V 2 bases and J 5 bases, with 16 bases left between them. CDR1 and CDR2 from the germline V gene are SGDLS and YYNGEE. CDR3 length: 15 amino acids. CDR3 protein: CASSVGRPNLYGYTF. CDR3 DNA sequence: TGTGCCAGCAGCGTGGGACGCCCTAACCTTTATGGCTACACCTTC.

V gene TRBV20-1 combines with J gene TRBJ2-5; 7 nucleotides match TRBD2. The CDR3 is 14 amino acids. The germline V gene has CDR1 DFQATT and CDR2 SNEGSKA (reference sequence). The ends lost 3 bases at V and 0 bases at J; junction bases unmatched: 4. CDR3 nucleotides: TGCAGTGCTAGGACCGGGACTAACCAAGAGACCCAGTACTTC. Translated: CSARTGTNQETQYF.

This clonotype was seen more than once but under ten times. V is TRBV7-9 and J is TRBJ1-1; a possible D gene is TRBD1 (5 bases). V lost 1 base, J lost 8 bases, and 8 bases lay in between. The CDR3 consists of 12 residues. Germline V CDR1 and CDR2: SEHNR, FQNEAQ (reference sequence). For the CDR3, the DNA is TGTGCCAGCAGCTTAGGGCAGGGCGAAGCTTTCTTT. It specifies CASSLGQGEAFF.

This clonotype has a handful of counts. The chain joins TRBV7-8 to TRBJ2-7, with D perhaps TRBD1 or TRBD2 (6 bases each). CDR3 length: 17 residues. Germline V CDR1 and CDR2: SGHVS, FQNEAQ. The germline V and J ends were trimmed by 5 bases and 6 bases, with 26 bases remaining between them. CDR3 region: CASSPEASVPPRGEQYF. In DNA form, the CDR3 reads TGTGCCAGCAGCCCGGAGGCTAGCGTTCCTCCCAGGGGCGAGCAGTACTTC.

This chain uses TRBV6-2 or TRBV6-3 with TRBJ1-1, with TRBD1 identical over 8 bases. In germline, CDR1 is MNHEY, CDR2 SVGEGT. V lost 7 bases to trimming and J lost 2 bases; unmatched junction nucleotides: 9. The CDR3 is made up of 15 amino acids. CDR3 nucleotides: TGTGCCAGCACGGGGTCGGGACAGGTCAACACTGAAGCTTTCTTT. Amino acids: CASTGSGQVNTEAFF.

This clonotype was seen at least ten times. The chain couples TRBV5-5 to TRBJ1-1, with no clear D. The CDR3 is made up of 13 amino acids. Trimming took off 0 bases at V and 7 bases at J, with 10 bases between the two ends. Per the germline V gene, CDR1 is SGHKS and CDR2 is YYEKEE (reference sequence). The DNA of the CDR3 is TGTGCCAGCAGCTTGGTTCCTACAGTTGAAGCTTTCTTT. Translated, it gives CASSLVPTVEAFF.

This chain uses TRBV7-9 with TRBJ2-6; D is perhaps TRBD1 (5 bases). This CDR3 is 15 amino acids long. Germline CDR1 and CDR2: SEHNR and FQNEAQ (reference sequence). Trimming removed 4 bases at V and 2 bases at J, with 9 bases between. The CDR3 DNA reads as TGTGCCAGCAGCTCCACAGGAACTGGGGCCAACGTCCTGACTTTC. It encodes CASSSTGTGANVLTF.

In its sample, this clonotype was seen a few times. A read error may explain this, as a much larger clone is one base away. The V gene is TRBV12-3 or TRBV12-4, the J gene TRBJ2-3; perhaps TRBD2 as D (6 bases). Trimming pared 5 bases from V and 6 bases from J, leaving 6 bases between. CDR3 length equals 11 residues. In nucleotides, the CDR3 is TGTGCCAGCAGTGCGGGGGATACGCAGTATTTT. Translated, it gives CASSAGDTQYF.